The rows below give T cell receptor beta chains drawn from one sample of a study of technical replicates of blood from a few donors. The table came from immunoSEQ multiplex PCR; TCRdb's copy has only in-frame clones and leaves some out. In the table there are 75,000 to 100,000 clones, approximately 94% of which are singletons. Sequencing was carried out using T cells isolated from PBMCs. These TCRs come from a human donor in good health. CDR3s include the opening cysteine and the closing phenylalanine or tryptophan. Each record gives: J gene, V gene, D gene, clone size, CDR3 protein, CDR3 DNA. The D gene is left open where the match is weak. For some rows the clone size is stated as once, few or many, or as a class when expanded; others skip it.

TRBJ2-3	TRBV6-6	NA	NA	CASSYSRGRDTQYF	TGTGCCAGCAGTTACTCGCGGGGGCGGGATACGCAGTATTTT
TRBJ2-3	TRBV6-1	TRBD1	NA	CASSDEGQGARDTQYF	TGTGCCAGCAGTGACGAAGGGCAGGGGGCGCGAGATACGCAGTATTTT
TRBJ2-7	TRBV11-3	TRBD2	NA	CASSLYLAGGERQYF	TGTGCCAGCAGCTTGTATCTAGCGGGAGGAGAAAGACAGTACTTC
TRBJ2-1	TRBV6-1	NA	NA	CASSVEGAYNEQFF	TGTGCCAGCAGTGTAGAGGGGGCCTACAATGAGCAGTTCTTC
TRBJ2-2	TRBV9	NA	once	CASSVGASDTGELFF	TGTGCCAGCAGCGTAGGGGCTAGCGACACCGGGGAGCTGTTTTTT
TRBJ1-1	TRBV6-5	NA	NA	CASTTGGHGTEAFF	TGTGCCAGCACCACGGGGGGCCACGGCACTGAAGCTTTCTTT
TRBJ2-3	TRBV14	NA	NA	CASSQVSGTDTQYF	TGTGCCAGCAGTCAAGTTAGCGGCACAGATACGCAGTATTTT
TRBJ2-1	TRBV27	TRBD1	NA	CASSWSGGVLVVEQFF	TGTGCCAGCAGTTGGTCAGGGGGCGTTCTTGTTGTTGAGCAGTTCTTC
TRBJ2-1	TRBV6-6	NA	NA	CASSSSGIREQFF	TGTGCCAGCAGTTCTTCAGGGATCCGTGAGCAGTTCTTC
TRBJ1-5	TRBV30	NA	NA	CAWSVRVDQPQHF	TGTGCCTGGAGTGTCCGGGTGGATCAGCCCCAGCATTTT
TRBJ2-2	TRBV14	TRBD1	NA	CASSQDGQGRRELFF	TGTGCCAGCAGCCAAGATGGACAGGGTCGCCGGGAGCTGTTTTTT
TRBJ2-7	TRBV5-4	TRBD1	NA	CASKLTGAYYEQYF	TGTGCCAGCAAACTGACAGGGGCGTACTACGAGCAGTACTTC
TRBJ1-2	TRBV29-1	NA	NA	CSVDSYQGQLGGYTF	TGCAGCGTTGATAGTTATCAGGGTCAATTGGGGGGCTACACCTTC
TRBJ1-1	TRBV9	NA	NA	CASSLTWGGTEAFF	TGTGCCAGCAGCCTCACATGGGGGGGGACTGAAGCTTTCTTT
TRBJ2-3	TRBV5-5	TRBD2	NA	CASNGGGTSGTQYF	TGTGCCAGCAACGGGGGAGGGACTTCAGGTACGCAGTATTTT
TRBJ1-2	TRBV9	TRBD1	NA	CASSVGRGRWNYGYTF	TGTGCCAGCAGCGTAGGCAGGGGGCGTTGGAACTATGGCTACACCTTC
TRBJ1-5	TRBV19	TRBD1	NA	CASITTGGNQPQHF	TGTGCCAGTATCACGACAGGGGGCAATCAGCCCCAGCATTTT
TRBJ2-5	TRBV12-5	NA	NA	CASGLGTTGEETQYF	TGTGCTAGTGGTTTGGGAACTACAGGGGAGGAAACCCAGTACTTC
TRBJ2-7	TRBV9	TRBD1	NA	CASSAEDRGSYEQYF	TGTGCCAGCAGCGCGGAGGACAGGGGGAGCTACGAGCAGTACTTC
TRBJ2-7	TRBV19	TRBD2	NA	CASSRLAGVGNEQYF	TGTGCCAGTAGTAGACTAGCGGGAGTCGGCAACGAGCAGTACTTC
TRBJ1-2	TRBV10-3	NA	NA	CAISESGEGRLGYTF	TGTGCCATCAGTGAGTCTGGAGAAGGGAGGCTTGGCTACACCTTC
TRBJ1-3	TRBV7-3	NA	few	CASSLSGPGSGNTIYF	TGTGCCAGCAGCTTAAGCGGGCCAGGCTCTGGAAACACCATATATTTT
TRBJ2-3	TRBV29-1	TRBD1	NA	CSVAGQERTDTQYF	TGCAGCGTTGCGGGACAGGAACGCACAGATACGCAGTATTTT
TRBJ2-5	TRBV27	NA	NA	CASSLGNREWETQYF	TGTGCCAGCAGTTTGGGTAACAGGGAGTGGGAGACCCAGTACTTC
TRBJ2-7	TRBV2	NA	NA	CASSGESYEQYF	TGTGCCAGCTCAGGGGAATCCTACGAGCAGTACTTC
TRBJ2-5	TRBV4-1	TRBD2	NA	CASSQERSGSGETQYF	TGCGCCAGCAGCCAAGAGAGGAGCGGGAGCGGCGAGACCCAGTACTTC
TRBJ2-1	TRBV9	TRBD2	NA	CASSVWREVGNEQFF	TGTGCCAGCAGCGTATGGCGGGAGGTAGGCAATGAGCAGTTCTTC
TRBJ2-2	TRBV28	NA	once	CASSFIFANTGELFF	TGTGCCAGCAGTTTTATTTTCGCGAACACCGGGGAGCTGTTTTTT